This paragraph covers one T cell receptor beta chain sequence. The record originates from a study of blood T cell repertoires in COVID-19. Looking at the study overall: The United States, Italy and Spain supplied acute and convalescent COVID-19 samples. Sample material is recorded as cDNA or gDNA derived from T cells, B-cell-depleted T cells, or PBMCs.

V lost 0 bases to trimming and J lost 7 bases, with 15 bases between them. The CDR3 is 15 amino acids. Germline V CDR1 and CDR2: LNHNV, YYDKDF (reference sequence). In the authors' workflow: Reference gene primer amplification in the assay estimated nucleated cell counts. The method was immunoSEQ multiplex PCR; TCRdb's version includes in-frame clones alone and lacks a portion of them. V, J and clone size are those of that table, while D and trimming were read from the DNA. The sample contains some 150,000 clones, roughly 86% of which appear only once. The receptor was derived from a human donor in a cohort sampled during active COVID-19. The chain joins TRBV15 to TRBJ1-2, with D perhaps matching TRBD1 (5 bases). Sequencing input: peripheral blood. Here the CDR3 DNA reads TGTGCCACCAGCAGAGATCAGGGCACCCATTTTGGCTACACCTTC. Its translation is CATSRDQGTHFGYTF.